This TCR beta chain was recovered during a study of cytomegalovirus exposure and HLA in healthy donors. The CDR3 is 15 residues long. Trimming pared 2 bases from V and 8 bases from J, leaving 19 bases between. Germline loops: CDR1 SGHRS, CDR2 YFSETQ. PCR amplification relied on 60 Vbeta primers (plus 13 Jbeta primers). Data came from immunoSEQ multiplex PCR; TCRdb stores just in-frame clones and leaves some out. The repertoire consists of more than 55,000 clones, with 65% to 90% occurring once and the leading ten covering around 4.7%. The V and J genes are TRBV5-1 and TRBJ1-1, with D perhaps matching TRBD1 (6 bases). This clonotype was sampled from a man aged 25-40 years in good health and CMV-seronegative. Sequenced: PBMCs. The CDR3 DNA reads as TGCGCCAGCAGCTTTTCCGCTGGGACATATACAGAAGCTTTCTTT. Protein: CASSFSAGTYTEAFF.